The 17 T cell receptor beta chains reported below all come from one sample, sequenced in a study of early T cells in non-severe SARS-CoV-2 infection. A single record per CDR3 protein comes from TCRdb applying MiXCR to the 5' RACE reads. The sample lists tens of thousands of distinct CDR3 sequences; under 14% were seen once. Sequencing was carried out using whole blood. The receptors derive from an adult who was a healthcare worker with PCR-confirmed SARS-CoV-2 infection or an uninfected control (not recorded which).

This rearrangement joins TRBV11-2 to TRBJ2-5; D may be TRBD1 or TRBD2 (6 bases each). The V end was cut by 2 bases, the J end by 5 bases, with 15 bases between. This CDR3 has 15 amino acids. Looked up from germline, CDR1 is SGHAT and CDR2 is FQNNGV. CDR3 loop: CASSLSWGAGETQYF. The CDR3 DNA sequence: TGTGCCAGCAGCTTAAGCTGGGGGGCTGGGGAGACCCAGTACTTC.

In its sample, this clonotype was seen many times. This rearrangement joins TRBV28 to TRBJ1-5; 9 nucleotides align to TRBD1. V dropped 6 bases and J dropped 3; count of bases not matched to a gene: 9. The CDR3 runs to 16 residues. Per the germline V gene, CDR1 is MDHEN and CDR2 is SYDVKM. CDR3 sequence reads: CASRTPGQGDNQPQHF. CDR3 nucleotides: TGTGCCAGCAGGACCCCGGGACAGGGTGACAATCAGCCCCAGCATTTT. Combining the CDR3 with reference TRBV28 and TRBJ1-5 gives the whole variable domain DVKVTQSSRYLVKRTGEKVFLECVQDMDHENMFWYRQDPGLGLRLIYFSYDVKMKEKGDIPEGYSVSREKKERFSLILESASTNQTSMYLCASRTPGQGDNQPQHFGDGTRLSIL.

This clonotype was seen repeatedly, ten times or more. The chain has TRBV28 and TRBJ2-1, with 13 bases aligning to TRBD2. Germline CDR1 reads MDHEN; CDR2 reads SYDVKM. The CDR3 spans 14 residues. V trimming: 7 bases; J trimming: 9 bases; junction bases outside the gene matches: 6. As DNA, the CDR3 is TGTGCCAGCACCGAACTAGCGGGAGGGCCTGAGCAGTTCTTC. Its translation: CASTELAGGPEQFF.

This clonotype was counted a few times. This chain links TRBV20-1 with TRBJ2-1; weak D call: TRBD2 (7 bases). Trimming stripped 3 bases from V and 3 bases from J, with 18 bases between. From germline, CDR1 is DFQATT and CDR2 SNEGSKA (reference sequence). This CDR3 region has 16 residues. CDR3 sequence reads: CSARETGRGFYNEQFF. In nucleotides, the CDR3 is TGCAGTGCTAGGGAAACAGGGAGGGGCTTCTACAATGAGCAGTTCTTC.

At least ten counts were recorded for this clonotype. V is TRBV6-6 and J is TRBJ1-5, with D possibly being TRBD1 (6 bases). The ends were cut back, 0 bases at V and 4 bases at J, with 13 bases in the middle. CDR1 and CDR2 (germline): MNHNY, SVGAGI (reference sequence). The CDR3 runs 16 residues. CDR3 nucleotide sequence: TGTGCCAGCAGTTACTCGACAGGTCAGATAAATCAGCCCCAGCATTTT. Protein product: CASSYSTGQINQPQHF.

CDR3 nucleotides: TGTGCCAGCAGCTTATTACCGGGGAACGGTGAGCAGTTCTTC. It translates to CASSLLPGNGEQFF. The V gene is TRBV7-3, the J gene TRBJ2-1, with D tentatively TRBD2 (5 bases). Trimming removed 2 bases at V and 9 bases at J, with 14 bases between. This CDR3 contains 14 residues. Germline-derived CDR1 and CDR2 are SGHTA and FQGTGA.

This clonotype showed up just a few times. The chain recombines TRBV18 with TRBJ2-1; 7 nucleotides agree with TRBD2. Germline-derived CDR1 and CDR2 are KGHSH and LQKENI. The CDR3 loop spans 15 amino acids. After removal of 5 bases from V and 5 bases from J, the junction contained 9 bases not matched to a gene. The CDR3 region has the DNA TGTGCCAGCTCAACATCCGGGACTAAAAACAATGAGCAGTTCTTC. Its protein is CASSTSGTKNNEQFF.

The genes are TRBV6-5 and TRBJ1-2, with TRBD1 identical over 7 bases. CDR3 length: 18 residues. The V segment lost 7 bases and the J segment 8 bases; nucleotides outside the gene matches: 25. CDR1 is MNHEY, CDR2 SVGAGI, per germline. CDR3 DNA sequence: TGTGCCAGCACCAGATCCCCCAACACTCAGGGGGGACACGGAGGCTACACCTTC. Its translation is CASTRSPNTQGGHGGYTF.

This clonotype was seen more than once but under ten times. The genes are TRBV6-6 and TRBJ2-5; 7 bases fit TRBD2. Germline V gene sequence: CDR1 MNHNY, CDR2 SVGAGI (reference sequence). V lost 6 bases to trimming and J lost 5 bases; unmatched junction nucleotides: 6. The CDR3 loop spans 13 amino acids. The CDR3 nucleotides read TGTGCCAGCAGCGTACGGGGGGAGGAGACCCAGTACTTC. Protein product: CASSVRGEETQYF.

In this sample, this clonotype turned up a few times. The rearrangement links TRBV29-1 to TRBJ1-1; no reliable D call. V was clipped by 4 bases and J by 0 bases, with 6 bases between them. Per the germline V gene, CDR1 is SQVTM and CDR2 is ANQGSEA. This CDR3 region has 12 residues. CDR3 nucleotide sequence: TGCAGCGTTGCGAGGATGAACACTGAAGCTTTCTTT. It translates to CSVARMNTEAFF.

The chain links TRBV28 to TRBJ2-5; D is ambiguous. Per the germline V gene, CDR1 is MDHEN and CDR2 is SYDVKM. The V and J ends lost 2 bases and 4 bases respectively, with 11 bases between them. The CDR3 is 14 amino acids. CDR3 loop: CASSLGPLGETQYF. In DNA form, the CDR3 reads TGTGCCAGCAGTTTAGGCCCCCTGGGAGAGACCCAGTACTTC.

This clonotype has a count of ten or more. The chain uses TRBV6-6 and TRBJ1-6; 7 positions match TRBD1. After removal of 2 bases from V and 7 bases from J, the junction contained 11 bases not matched to a gene. CDR3 length: 17 residues. Germline lookup yields CDR1 MNHNY and CDR2 SVGAGI (reference sequence). The CDR3 sequence is CASSYTQQGTLNSPLHF. In nucleotides, the CDR3 is TGTGCCAGCAGTTACACTCAACAGGGGACCCTCAATTCACCCCTCCACTTT.

The rearrangement joins TRBV11-1 to TRBJ2-3; D possibly corresponds to TRBD2 (5 bases). This CDR3 is built from 17 residues. V shed 5 bases and J shed 6 bases, with 24 bases lying between them. Germline lookup yields CDR1 SGHAT and CDR2 FQDESV (reference sequence). CDR3 protein: CASSQPAGLTRGDTQYF. DNA for the CDR3: TGTGCCAGCAGCCAGCCCGCTGGGCTAACGAGAGGGGATACGCAGTATTTT.

This clonotype has a count of ten or more. V and J are TRBV9 and TRBJ2-2; TRBD1 matches at 7 bases. V lost 4 bases, J lost 4 bases, and 10 bases stayed unmatched. Germline V lookup: CDR1 SGDLS, CDR2 YYNGEE. The CDR3 is made up of 16 amino acids. This CDR3 is CASSPQTGIRTGELFF. Here the CDR3 DNA reads TGTGCCAGCAGCCCTCAGACAGGGATCCGCACCGGGGAGCTGTTTTTT.

This clonotype was seen at least ten times. The chain uses TRBV20-1 and TRBJ1-2; D call uncertain. V dropped 6 bases and J dropped 3 bases, with 20 bases sitting between them. CDR1 and CDR2 from the germline V gene are DFQATT and SNEGSKA (reference sequence). CDR3 size: 15 residues. The CDR3 sequence is CSAPAGESYYYGYTF. CDR3 sequence (DNA): TGCAGTGCGCCGGCGGGCGAGTCCTACTACTATGGCTACACCTTC.

This clonotype appeared many times. This sequence joins TRBV6-2 or TRBV6-3 and TRBJ1-5, with TRBD1 as a possible D gene (6 bases). Germline V gives CDR1 MNHEY, CDR2 SVGEGT. Trimming pared 5 bases from V and 0 bases from J, leaving 17 bases between. The CDR3 consists of 17 residues. The CDR3 bases are TGTGCCAGCAGTCCCATCCCGGGGGGCCATAGCAATCAGCCCCAGCATTTT. This encodes CASSPIPGGHSNQPQHF.

This clonotype has at least ten counts. The rearrangement uses TRBV20-1 and TRBJ2-7, with D possibly called TRBD1 or TRBD2 (6 bases each). Trimming took off 1 base at V and 0 bases at J, with 13 bases between the two ends. The CDR3 runs 15 residues. Germline CDR1 is DFQATT and CDR2 is SNEGSKA (reference sequence). CDR3 coding DNA: TGCAGTGCTAGAGTCGGGGGCTCCCTCTCCTACGAGCAGTACTTC. This sequence encodes CSARVGGSLSYEQYF.